Reported below is one TCR beta chain. Its antigen remains unknown. Only in-frame clones appear in the TCRdb table, and some are missing; sequencing was by immunoSEQ multiplex PCR. Found here are about 42,000 clones, 80% to 95% of them singletons; the top ten hold around 2.3%. Germline V CDR1 and CDR2: MNHNY, SVGAGI (reference sequence). CDR3 length: 15 amino acids. Trimming at V came to 6 bases and at J to 4 bases, leaving 7 bases not matched to a gene. A marrow graft followed busulfan-fludarabine conditioning, with cyclophosphamide on days +3 and +4. This sample was taken from a study of T cells after posttransplantation cyclophosphamide. General observations from the study: TRB clonality was highly associated with recipient CMV seropositivity and reactivation. Later blood repertoires were often dominated by clones from the donor CD8+ memory compartment. Blood and skin or GI T cell repertoires showed limited TRB overlap.

This sequence originates from a male patient in his sixties who received an allogeneic stem cell transplant from a related donor and was CMV-positive. The T cells may come from the graft donor. The chain couples TRBV6-6 to TRBJ2-3; 10 nucleotides align to TRBD2. Sequences were derived from PBMCs, sampled 55 to 70 days after allogeneic stem cell transplant with posttransplant cyclophosphamide. As DNA, the CDR3 is TGTGCCAGCAGCAGCGGGGGGGGGCCTCCAGATACGCAGTATTTT. Protein product: CASSSGGGPPDTQYF.